The 3 T cell receptor beta chains in this list originate from one sample, sequenced in a study of CD8 T cells in ankylosing spondylitis. One entry per CDR3 protein, called by TCRdb with MiXCR from the 5' RACE reads. Of under 250,000 distinct CDR3 sequences in the sample, roughly 8% were seen once. Material for sequencing was blood, either unsorted or a sorted T cell fraction (not recorded which). The receptors were sampled from a female donor with ankylosing spondylitis or in good health (not recorded which).

This clonotype was seen at least ten times. The rearrangement links TRBV24-1 to TRBJ2-1; perhaps TRBD2 as D (6 bases). The germline CDR1 and CDR2 sequences are KGHDR and SFDVKD. The V end was cut by 6 bases, the J end by 2 bases, with 7 bases between. The CDR3 is made up of 13 amino acids. CDR3 sequence (DNA): TGTGCCACCAGTCGGGAGACCTACAATGAGCAGTTCTTC. This sequence encodes CATSRETYNEQFF.

CDR3 in amino acids: CASSPSGTGVAKTQYF. The CDR3 bases are TGTGCCAGCAGCCCCAGCGGGACAGGGGTCGCGAAGACCCAGTACTTC. The rearrangement joins TRBV7-7 to TRBJ2-5; 10 bases are a match to TRBD1. V was clipped by 5 bases and J by 6 bases; unmatched bases: 12. Germline values: CDR1 SSHAT, CDR2 FNYEAQ (reference sequence). The length of the CDR3 is 16 residues.

In its sample, this clonotype was seen many times. The chain recombines TRBV27 with TRBJ2-7, with no clear D. CDR1 is MNHEY, CDR2 SMNVEV, per germline (reference sequence). Trimming cost V 8 bases and J 3 bases, with 17 bases left between them. The CDR3 totals 14 residues. The CDR3 DNA is TGTGCCAGCGCCGTGTGGGGTGACGACTACGAGCAGTACTTC. Protein sequence: CASAVWGDDYEQYF.